This TCR beta chain was obtained from a study of cytomegalovirus exposure and HLA in healthy donors. Study-wide points: In a later analysis, DRB1 alleles had the most associated TCRs; HLA-C alleles the fewest.

In regard to this clone: The target antigen is unknown.

The germline V gene encodes CDR1 SQVTM and CDR2 ANQGSEA. V dropped 6 bases and J dropped 2; count of bases not matched to a gene: 7. The CDR3 has 14 amino acids. With 60 Vbeta and 13 Jbeta primers, the PCR was carried out. TCRdb keeps only in-frame clones here, not all; method: immunoSEQ multiplex PCR. Found here are 100,000 to 150,000 clones, 81% of them singletons; the top ten hold 0.55% to 0.75%. The clonotype originates from a man between 18 and 35 years old in good health and CMV-seronegative. Sequencing used PBMCs. The chain joins TRBV29-1 to TRBJ2-7; 10 bases agree with TRBD2. In nucleotides, the CDR3 is TGCAGCGTCAAAACTAGCGGGGTTACCTACGAGCAGTACTTC. Its protein is CSVKTSGVTYEQYF.